These 15 T cell receptor beta chains originate from one sample sequenced in a study of CD4 T cells in relation to SARS-CoV-2 and coronaviruses. No cognate antigen is known for these TCRs. The table came from immunoSEQ multiplex PCR; TCRdb's copy has only in-frame clones and leaves some out. The repertoire holds about 23,000 clones, with around 68% as singletons. Before the COVID-19 pandemic, during about 2010-2018, CD4+ T cells were taken from unexposed donors. Isolation of CD4+ T cells took place after approximately 10 days in culture. Sequencing was performed on CD4+ T cells from PBMCs, cultured in vitro. The receptor source for this set is a human donor in good health.

The chain is built from TRBV3-1 (or the pseudogene TRBV3-2) and TRBJ1-4, with D unclear. Trimming shortened V by 1 base and J by 5 bases, and 11 bases separated the two germline ends. Looked up from germline, CDR1 is LGHDT and CDR2 is YNNKEL (reference sequence). CDR3 size: 15 residues. CDR3 residues: CASSQASRKNEKLFF. The CDR3 region has the DNA TGTGCCAGCAGCCAAGCATCCAGGAAGAATGAAAAACTGTTTTTT.

This clone was seen only a few times. This sequence joins TRBV7-2 and TRBJ2-7; perhaps TRBD1 as D (6 bases). This CDR3 has 16 residues. V gave up 1 base and J gave up 2 bases, with 15 bases separating them. Germline V gene lookup returns CDR1 SGHTA and CDR2 FQGNSA. The CDR3 loop is CASSLGAWGPTYEQYF. In DNA, the CDR3 is TGTGCCAGCAGCTTAGGAGCGTGGGGGCCGACCTACGAGCAGTACTTC. Supplemented by reference TRBV7-2 and TRBJ2-7, the full variable domain reads GAGVSQSPSNKVTEKGKDVELRCDPISGHTALYWYRQSLGQGLEFLIYFQGNSAPDKSGLPSDRFSAERTGGSVSTLTIQRTQQEDSAVYLCASSLGAWGPTYEQYFGPGTRLTVT.

The rearrangement links TRBV6-2 or TRBV6-3 to TRBJ2-2, with D tentatively TRBD1 or TRBD2 (5 bases each). V was clipped by 6 bases and J by 5 bases, with 22 bases between them. The germline gives CDR1 MNHEY, CDR2 SVGEGT. The CDR3 covers 17 residues. Here the CDR3 DNA reads TGTGCCAGCAGCCACCGGGACCCTACCCTTCAGACCGGGGAGCTGTTTTTT. It yields the protein CASSHRDPTLQTGELFF.

The J gene is TRBJ1-2, the V gene TRBV25-1; D gene uncertain. The germline V gene has CDR1 MGHDK and CDR2 SYGVNS. CDR3 length: 13 residues. The V end lost 8 bases, the J end lost 3 bases, and 13 bases lay between the germline ends. CDR3 sequence: CASAHDGYYGYTF. For the CDR3, the DNA is TGTGCCAGCGCCCATGACGGGTACTATGGCTACACCTTC.

V gene TRBV5-1 combines with J gene TRBJ2-2, with D perhaps TRBD1 (6 bases). The CDR3 has 16 amino acids. Trimming removed 1 base at V and 0 bases at J, with 10 bases between. Per the germline V gene, CDR1 is SGHRS and CDR2 is YFSETQ. This chain's CDR3 is CASSLRQAANTGELFF. As DNA, the CDR3 is TGCGCCAGCAGCTTGAGACAGGCAGCGAACACCGGGGAGCTGTTTTTT.

The CDR3 region is CASSRPTGENGYTF. CDR3 sequence (DNA): TGTGCCAGCAGCCGCCCGACAGGGGAAAATGGCTACACCTTC. This chain uses TRBV3-1 (or the pseudogene TRBV3-2) with TRBJ1-2; 8 nucleotides line up with TRBD1. Germline CDR1 reads LGHDT; CDR2 reads YNNKEL (reference sequence). Germline trimming cut 4 bases from V and 6 bases from J; bases unmatched to any gene: 7. This CDR3 contains 14 residues.

This clone was recorded once. V gene TRBV7-8 combines with J gene TRBJ2-1; D possibly uses TRBD1 or TRBD2 (5 bases each). This CDR3 region has 14 residues. V lost 1 base and J lost 6, with 10 bases in between. The germline CDR1 and CDR2 sequences are SGHVS and FQNEAQ. The CDR3 loop is CASSLGGALNEQFF. The CDR3 DNA is TGTGCCAGCAGCTTAGGAGGGGCACTCAATGAGCAGTTCTTC.

This chain links TRBV19 with TRBJ2-7; 10 bases match TRBD1. This CDR3 region has 13 residues. CDR1 is LNHDA, CDR2 SQIVND, per germline (reference sequence). With 9 bases clipped from V and 2 bases from J, the junction kept 4 bases outside the gene matches. CDR3 sequence: CASSGTGAYEQYF. The CDR3 coding sequence is TGTGCCAGCTCCGGGACAGGGGCCTACGAGCAGTACTTC.

V and J are TRBV6-2 or TRBV6-3 and TRBJ2-4; TRBD1 or TRBD2 may be the D gene (5 bases each). Per germline, CDR1 MNHEY and CDR2 SVGEGT. CDR3 length: 14 amino acids. V was pared by 5 bases and J by 6 bases, with 14 bases between. CDR3 region: CASSHGGRRNIQYF. Here the CDR3 DNA reads TGTGCCAGCAGTCATGGGGGACGACGAAACATTCAGTACTTC.

This clone was found a few times. Other DNA sequences in the same sample also yield this CDR3. This rearrangement joins TRBV5-1 to TRBJ2-1; the D call may be TRBD1 or TRBD2 (5 bases each). CDR3 size: 14 residues. Germline assignment: CDR1 SGHRS and CDR2 YFSETQ. The V end lost 0 bases, the J end lost 8 bases, and 12 bases lay between the germline ends. The CDR3, as DNA: TGCGCCAGCAGCTTGGATTCAGGGAGAGATGAGCAGTTCTTC. Its translation is CASSLDSGRDEQFF.

A word on this clone: One end of the junction varies from germline; a read error may be responsible. The chain combines TRBV7-7 with TRBJ2-5, with TRBD1 identical over 7 bases. This CDR3 has 15 amino acids. Germline V gene lookup returns CDR1 SSHAT and CDR2 FNYEAQ (reference sequence). Written as DNA, the CDR3 is TGTGCTAGCAGCCCCATGGGACAGTCCCAAGAGACCCAGTACTTC. Translating gives CASSPMGQSQETQYF.

This chain links TRBV6-5 with TRBJ2-7; maybe TRBD2 (6 bases). V lost 2 bases to trimming and J lost 4 bases, with 12 bases between them. This CDR3 contains 14 residues. CDR1 MNHEY and CDR2 SVGAGI come from the germline V gene. The CDR3 coding sequence is TGTGCCAGCAGTTACGGGTTTAGCGGATACGAGCAGTACTTC. Translation gives CASSYGFSGYEQYF.

The chain has TRBV5-4 and TRBJ1-1; perhaps TRBD1 as D (6 bases). The CDR3 runs to 15 residues. V dropped 2 bases and J dropped 5 bases, with 16 bases sitting between them. From germline, CDR1 is SGHNT and CDR2 YYREEE (reference sequence). CDR3 DNA: TGTGCCAGCAGCTTTAGGTTAGGGGGGCGGACTGAAGCTTTCTTT. Protein product: CASSFRLGGRTEAFF. The full variable domain, rest sourced from reference TRBV5-4 and TRBJ1-1, is ETGVTQSPTHLIKTRGQQVTLRCSSQSGHNTVSWYQQALGQGPQFIFQYYREEENGRGNFPPRFSGLQFPNYSSELNVNALELDDSALYLCASSFRLGGRTEAFFGQGTRLTVV.

The chain links TRBV2 to TRBJ2-7, with D hard to call. Trimming took 4 bases from V and 7 from J, leaving 8 bases between them. The CDR3 has 11 residues. CDR1 and CDR2 (germline): SNHLY, FYNNEI. CDR3 amino acids: CASSVEREQYF. Written as DNA, the CDR3 is TGTGCCAGCAGTGTTGAGAGAGAGCAGTACTTC.

The chain joins TRBV4-3 to TRBJ2-7; TRBD2 is a possible D gene (7 bases). Germline V gives CDR1 LGHNA, CDR2 YSLEER. This CDR3 contains 19 residues. V lost 0 bases and J 2 bases, leaving 23 bases between the germline ends. CDR3 sequence reads: CASSQEQARGTGLAYEQYF. The CDR3 DNA follows: TGCGCCAGCAGCCAAGAACAGGCCAGGGGAACCGGACTAGCCTACGAGCAGTACTTC.